The rows below give T cell receptor beta chains drawn from one sample of a study of shared clonotypes between healthy human individuals. Data came from immunoSEQ multiplex PCR; TCRdb stores just in-frame clones and leaves some out. The table shows roughly 1,600,000 clones, with approximately 98.5% occurring only once. The sample was naive CD4+ T cells sorted from blood. The receptors shown here come from a man aged 30-40 years in good health. Both conserved end residues are part of each CDR3. The D gene is left open where the match is weak. Rows may omit the clone size; those that give it use once, few, many or a size class.

CDR3nt	CDR3aa	v_gene	j_gene	d_gene	abundance
TGTGCCAGCAACCGGGGCCAAGACTGGAACTACGAGCAGTACTTC	CASNRGQDWNYEQYF	TRBV28	TRBJ2-7	-	-
TGTGCCAGCAGCCCTCGGCATCTGGAGTTCTTC	CASSPRHLEFF	TRBV5-8	TRBJ2-1	-	-
TGCAGCGCCGAACAGGGGGTTCCCTACAATGAGCAGTTCTTC	CSAEQGVPYNEQFF	TRBV29-1	TRBJ2-1	TRBD1	-
TGTGCCAGCAGCTACGGGACGTACCAAGAGACCCAGTACTTC	CASSYGTYQETQYF	TRBV7-2	TRBJ2-5	-	-
TGTGCCAGCAGTTACTCCTCCTCAGGACAGAGGGATGGCTACACCTTC	CASSYSSSGQRDGYTF	TRBV6-5	TRBJ1-2	-	-
TGTGCCAGCAGCTCGGGACTAGCGGGAGTCAATGAGCAGTTCTTC	CASSSGLAGVNEQFF	TRBV7-2	TRBJ2-1	TRBD2	once
TGCGCCAGCAGTGAGTACCGGGCCAGCCAACTTAATGAGCAGTTCTTC	CASSEYRASQLNEQFF	TRBV10-1	TRBJ2-1	-	-
TGTGCCAGCAGCCTCCAGGGGAACACTGAAGCTTTCTTT	CASSLQGNTEAFF	TRBV9	TRBJ1-1	-	-
TGTGCCAGTAGTATCTATGCAGGGGGCGCCGACGGCTACACCTTC	CASSIYAGGADGYTF	TRBV19	TRBJ1-2	TRBD1	-
TGTGCCAGCAGCTTAATGGGGTACAATGAGCAGTTCTTC	CASSLMGYNEQFF	TRBV7-3	TRBJ2-1	-	once
TGTGCCAGTAGGTACTCGGGGGCCCTGACTCAGCCCCAGCATTTT	CASRYSGALTQPQHF	TRBV19	TRBJ1-5	-	-
TGTGCCAGCTCACCCCAGATACAGGGATTGGGCTATGGCTACACCTTC	CASSPQIQGLGYGYTF	TRBV18	TRBJ1-2	-	-
TGTGCCTGGAGTGTACGAGAGGTAGAGACCCAGTACTTC	CAWSVREVETQYF	TRBV30	TRBJ2-5	-	-
TGTGCCAGCAGCTTAGGTACCCGGCAGCAAGAGACCCAGTACTTC	CASSLGTRQQETQYF	TRBV7-2	TRBJ2-5	-	-
TGTGCCAGCAGTTACTGGAGGGGGACAACTAATGAAAAACTGTTTTTT	CASSYWRGTTNEKLFF	TRBV6-6	TRBJ1-4	-	-